The 6 T cell receptor beta chains below all came from one sample that was sequenced in a study of blood T cells in healthy people across ages. For the second PCR, which ran for roughly 6 to 11 cycles, a sample-barcoded 5' primer and a J-beta primer mix were used. One entry per CDR3 protein, called by TCRdb with MiXCR from the 5' RACE reads. The sample lists fewer than 1,000,000 distinct CDR3 sequences, around 43% seen once, with approximately 19% in the top ten. The sequencing input was blood. These receptors all stem from a man between 60 and 75 years old in good health.

The chain couples TRBV12-3 or TRBV12-4 to TRBJ1-4; 7 nucleotides align to TRBD1. J gave up 7 bases and V 2 bases, and 7 bases lay outside the gene matches. This CDR3 comprises 15 residues. CDR3 in DNA: TGTGCCAGCAGTTTACGTCCAGGGGGTCCTGAAAAACTGTTTTTT. Its translation is CASSLRPGGPEKLFF.

The chain employs TRBV9 and TRBJ2-3; D unresolved. The germline gives CDR1 SGDLS, CDR2 YYNGEE. Trimming pared 2 bases from V and 1 base from J, leaving 11 bases between. CDR3 length: 15 residues. The CDR3 region has the DNA TGTGCCAGCAGCGTCGTACCTTTAGGCACAGATACGCAGTATTTT. This codes for CASSVVPLGTDTQYF.

V gene TRBV29-1 combines with J gene TRBJ2-2, with 9 bases aligning to TRBD1. The CDR3 consists of 14 residues. CDR1 and CDR2 from the germline V gene are SQVTM and ANQGSEA. Trimming removed 6 bases from V and 7 bases from J; junction bases left unmatched: 9. DNA of the CDR3: TGCAGCGTAGGGGGACAGGGAAGCATCGGGGAGCTGTTTTTT. It translates to CSVGGQGSIGELFF.

The CDR3 bases are TGCGCCAGCAGCGCCGCGGGCTCGTTGTTCGAGCAGTACTTC. This codes for CASSAAGSLFEQYF. V and J are TRBV5-1 and TRBJ2-7; TRBD2 is a possible D gene (5 bases). From germline, CDR1 is SGHRS and CDR2 YFSETQ. The CDR3 has 14 residues. The V end lost 4 bases, the J end lost 6 bases, and 17 bases lay between the germline ends.

V gene TRBV27 combines with J gene TRBJ1-5; possible D gene TRBD1, 5 bases. The CDR3 runs 13 residues. V lost 5 bases, J lost 5 bases, and 10 bases lay in between. Germline values: CDR1 MNHEY, CDR2 SMNVEV (reference sequence). Here the CDR3 DNA reads TGTGCCAGCAGTGTCAGGGAAGATCAGCCCCAGCATTTT. As protein: CASSVREDQPQHF.

The chain links TRBV3-1 to TRBJ1-2, with D hard to call. This CDR3 is 14 amino acids long. CDR1 and CDR2 from the germline V gene are LGHDT and YNNKEL (reference sequence). V was pared by 1 base and J by 3 bases, with 9 bases between. Written as DNA, the CDR3 is TGTGCCAGCAGCCAAGTGGGCTCATACTATGGCTACACCTTC. This encodes CASSQVGSYYGYTF.